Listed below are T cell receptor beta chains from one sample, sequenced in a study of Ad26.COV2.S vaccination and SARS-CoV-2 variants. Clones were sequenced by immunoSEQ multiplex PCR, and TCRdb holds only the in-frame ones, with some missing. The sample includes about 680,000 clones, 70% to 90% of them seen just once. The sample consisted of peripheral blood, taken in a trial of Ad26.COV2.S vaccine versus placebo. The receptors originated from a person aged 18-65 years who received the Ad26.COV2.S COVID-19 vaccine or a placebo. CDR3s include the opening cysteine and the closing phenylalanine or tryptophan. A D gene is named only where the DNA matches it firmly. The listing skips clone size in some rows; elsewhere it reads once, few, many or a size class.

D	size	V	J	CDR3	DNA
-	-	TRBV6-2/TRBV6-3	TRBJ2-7	CASSYSRGPPYEQYF	TGTGCCAGCAGTTACTCTCGGGGGCCCCCCTACGAGCAGTACTTC
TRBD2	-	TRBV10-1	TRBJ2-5	CASSEHTSGYQETQYF	TGCGCCAGCAGTGAGCATACTAGCGGGTATCAAGAGACCCAGTACTTC
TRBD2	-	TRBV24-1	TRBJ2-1	CATAPGTSGEGVYNEQFF	TGTGCCACCGCCCCCGGGACTAGCGGGGAAGGGGTTTACAATGAGCAGTTCTTC
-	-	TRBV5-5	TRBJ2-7	CASSLEQGRWDEQYF	TGTGCCAGCAGCTTGGAACAGGGACGGTGGGACGAGCAGTACTTC
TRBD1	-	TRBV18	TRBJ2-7	CASSRTGGGYEQYF	TGTGCCAGCTCACGGACAGGGGGCGGTTACGAGCAGTACTTC
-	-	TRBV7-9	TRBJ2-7	CASSLGIGADSYEQYF	TGTGCCAGCAGCTTAGGAATAGGGGCAGATTCCTACGAGCAGTACTTC
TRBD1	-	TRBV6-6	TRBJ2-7	CASSPQARGSHSYEQYF	TGTGCCAGCAGTCCTCAGGCCAGGGGGAGTCACTCCTACGAGCAGTACTTC
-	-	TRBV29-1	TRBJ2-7	CSAVQSSYEQYF	TGCAGCGCCGTACAGAGCTCCTACGAGCAGTACTTC
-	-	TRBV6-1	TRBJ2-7	CASSELAGSYEQYF	TGTGCCAGCAGTGAGCTGGCGGGGAGTTACGAGCAGTACTTC
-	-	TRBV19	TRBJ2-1	CASTTGPSGNEQFF	TGTGCCAGTACAACCGGCCCCAGTGGGAATGAGCAGTTCTTC
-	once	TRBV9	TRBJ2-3	CASSVGRALSTDTQYF	TGTGCCAGCAGCGTAGGAAGGGCCCTTAGCACAGATACGCAGTATTTT
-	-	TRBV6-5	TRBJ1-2	CASSYLGSRSVGGYTF	TGTGCCAGCAGTTACTTAGGCAGCCGATCTGTGGGAGGCTACACCTTC
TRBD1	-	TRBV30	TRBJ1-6	CAWSFRDRGNSPLHF	TGTGCCTGGAGCTTCCGGGACAGGGGGAATTCACCCCTCCACTTT
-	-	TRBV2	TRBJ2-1	CASTGQRNPNEQFF	TGTGCCAGCACGGGACAAAGGAATCCCAATGAGCAGTTCTTC
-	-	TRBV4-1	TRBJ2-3	CASSQDKGRKTDTQYF	TGCGCCAGCAGCCAAGATAAGGGTCGGAAGACAGATACGCAGTATTTT
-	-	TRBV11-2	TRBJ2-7	CASSRALSSGSYEQYF	TGTGCCAGCAGCCGTGCCCTTTCCTCCGGGTCCTACGAGCAGTACTTC
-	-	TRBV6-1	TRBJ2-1	CASSEAQGRGNEQFF	TGTGCCAGCAGTGAAGCACAGGGTCGAGGCAATGAGCAGTTCTTC
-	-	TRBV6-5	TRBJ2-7	CASSYSYRASSYEQYF	TGTGCCAGCAGTTACTCGTACAGGGCAAGCTCCTACGAGCAGTACTTC
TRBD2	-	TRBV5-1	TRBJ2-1	CASSLASGVYNGQFF	TGCGCCAGCAGCTTGGCTAGCGGGGTGTACAATGGGCAGTTCTTC
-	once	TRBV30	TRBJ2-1	CAWSVRGRRPSYNEQFF	TGTGCCTGGAGTGTACGGGGTAGACGTCCATCCTACAATGAGCAGTTCTTC
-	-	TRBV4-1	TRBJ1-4	CASSPRSGDNEKLFF	TGCGCCAGCAGCCCGCGATCCGGGGACAATGAAAAACTGTTTTTT
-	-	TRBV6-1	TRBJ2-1	CASSEAPGAASYNEQFF	TGTGCCAGCAGTGAAGCGCCGGGGGCGGCCTCCTACAATGAGCAGTTCTTC
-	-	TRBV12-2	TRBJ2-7	CASRLEVGGDPYEQYF	TGTGCAAGTCGCTTAGAGGTGGGCGGGGACCCCTACGAGCAGTACTTC
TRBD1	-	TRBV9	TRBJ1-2	CASSPTGTGGYGYTF	TGTGCCAGCAGCCCGACCGGGACAGGGGGCTACGGCTACACCTTC
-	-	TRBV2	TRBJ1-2	CASSGDVRNGYTF	TGTGCCAGCAGTGGCGATGTACGGAATGGCTACACCTTC
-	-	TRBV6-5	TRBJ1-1	CASRSLRNTEAFF	TGTGCCAGCAGATCACTCAGGAACACTGAAGCTTTCTTT
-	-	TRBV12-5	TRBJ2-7	CASGSDGSYEQYF	TGTGCTAGTGGTTCGGATGGATCCTACGAGCAGTACTTC
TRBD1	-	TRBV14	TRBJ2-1	CASSQNRGRNEQFF	TGTGCCAGCAGCCAAAACAGGGGACGCAATGAGCAGTTCTTC
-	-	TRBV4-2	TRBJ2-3	CASSQDTGAPDTQYF	TGTGCCAGCAGCCAAGACACCGGGGCCCCAGATACGCAGTATTTT
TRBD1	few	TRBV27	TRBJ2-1	CASSLPRFQGADEQFF	TGTGCCAGCAGTCTCCCTCGTTTTCAGGGGGCCGATGAGCAGTTCTTC
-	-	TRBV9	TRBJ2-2	CASSVQGLNTGELFF	TGTGCCAGCAGCGTACAGGGGTTGAACACCGGGGAGCTGTTTTTT
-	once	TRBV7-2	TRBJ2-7	CASSLYGREYEQYF	TGTGCCAGCAGCTTATACGGGAGAGAATACGAGCAGTACTTC
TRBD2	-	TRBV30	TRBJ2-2	CAWSVGLAGGPGGELFF	TGTGCCTGGAGTGTAGGTCTAGCGGGGGGGCCCGGCGGGGAGCTGTTTTTT
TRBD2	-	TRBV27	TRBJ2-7	CASSLSGTSGFYEQYF	TGTGCCAGCAGTTTGTCAGGGACTAGCGGGTTCTACGAGCAGTACTTC
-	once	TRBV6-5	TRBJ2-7	CASSYSRLAPYYEQYF	TGTGCCAGCAGTTACTCACGCCTAGCGCCATACTACGAGCAGTACTTC
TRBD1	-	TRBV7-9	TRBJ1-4	CASSLIRGLANEKLFF	TGTGCCAGCAGCTTAATCAGGGGGCTGGCTAATGAAAAACTGTTTTTT
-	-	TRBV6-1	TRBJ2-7	CASSERSPRGEYF	TGTGCCAGCAGTGAAAGGTCTCCCAGAGGCGAGTACTTC
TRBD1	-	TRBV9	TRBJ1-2	CASSFRQGMNYGYTF	TGTGCCAGCAGCTTCCGACAGGGCATGAACTATGGCTACACCTTC
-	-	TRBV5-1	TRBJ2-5	CASSSAGLQETQYF	TGCGCCAGCAGCTCTGCAGGGCTACAAGAGACCCAGTACTTC
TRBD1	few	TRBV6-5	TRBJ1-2	CASSSGQIFYGYTF	TGTGCCAGCAGTTCGGGACAGATTTTCTATGGCTACACCTTC
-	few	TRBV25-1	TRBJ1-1	CASRSGRFEAFF	TGTGCCAGCAGGTCCGGACGATTCGAAGCTTTCTTT
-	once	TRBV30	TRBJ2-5	CAWRPRDGTYQETQYF	TGTGCCTGGAGACCCCGGGACGGGACGTACCAAGAGACCCAGTACTTC